This TCR beta chain originates from a study of blood T cell repertoires in COVID-19. Whole-study context: Material from acute and convalescent COVID-19 was sourced from the United States, Italy and Spain. From T cells, B-cell-depleted T cells, or PBMCs came the material, which was cDNA or gDNA.

Trimming removed 7 bases from V and 0 bases from J, with 16 bases in between. Germline V gene lookup returns CDR1 MDHEN and CDR2 SYDVKM. CDR3 size: 16 residues. In the original processing: Reference gene primer amplification gave nucleated cell count estimates. Produced via immunoSEQ multiplex PCR; TCRdb's table is partial and in-frame only. That table furnishes V, J and clone size, whereas the DNA furnished D and trimming. The table records over 150,000 clones, roughly nine tenths of them present only once. V gene TRBV28 combines with J gene TRBJ1-5; D perhaps matches TRBD1 (6 bases). The sequencing input was peripheral blood. The TCR comes from a man in his forties or fifties with acute or convalescent COVID-19. The CDR3 sequence is CASTSDRPYSNQPQHF. CDR3 coding DNA: TGTGCCAGCACCAGTGACAGGCCATATAGCAATCAGCCCCAGCATTTT.